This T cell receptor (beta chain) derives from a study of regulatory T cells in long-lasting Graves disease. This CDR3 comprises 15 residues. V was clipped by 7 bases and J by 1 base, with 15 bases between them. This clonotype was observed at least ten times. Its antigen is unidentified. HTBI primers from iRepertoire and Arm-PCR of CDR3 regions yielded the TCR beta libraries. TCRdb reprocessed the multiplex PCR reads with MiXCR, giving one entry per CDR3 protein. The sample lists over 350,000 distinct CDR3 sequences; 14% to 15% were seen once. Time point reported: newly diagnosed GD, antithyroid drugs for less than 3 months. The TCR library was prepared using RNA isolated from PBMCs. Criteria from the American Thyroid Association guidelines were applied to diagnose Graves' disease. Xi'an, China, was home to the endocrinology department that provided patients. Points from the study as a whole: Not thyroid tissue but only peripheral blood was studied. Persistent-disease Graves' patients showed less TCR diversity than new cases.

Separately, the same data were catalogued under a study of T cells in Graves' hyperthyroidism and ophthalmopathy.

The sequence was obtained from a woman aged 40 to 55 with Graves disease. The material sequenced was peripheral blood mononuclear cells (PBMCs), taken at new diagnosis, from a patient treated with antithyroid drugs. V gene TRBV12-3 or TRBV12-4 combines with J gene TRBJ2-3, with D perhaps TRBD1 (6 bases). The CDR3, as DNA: TGTGCCAGCACCAAGGGGGTGTCAGGCACAGATACGCAGTATTTT. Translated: CASTKGVSGTDTQYF.